The next 10 T cell receptor beta chains were all read from a single sample in a study of cytomegalovirus exposure and HLA in healthy donors. The PCR had 60 Vbeta and 13 Jbeta primers. Method: immunoSEQ multiplex PCR; TCRdb's copy keeps in-frame clones and lacks some. The sample has some 140,000 clones, approximately 80% seen once. The specimen sequenced was PBMCs. All receptors come from a man aged 40-50 years in good health and CMV-seronegative.

In the case of this clone: Additional DNA sequences in this sample encode the identical CDR3. The chain couples TRBV5-1 to TRBJ2-7, with 7 positions matching TRBD1. V lost 4 bases and J lost 1; bases outside the gene matches: 5. The germline V gene encodes CDR1 SGHRS and CDR2 YFSETQ. The length of the CDR3 is 14 residues. The CDR3 reads CASSPSTGSYEQYF. In DNA form, the CDR3 reads TGCGCCAGCAGCCCTTCGACAGGGTCCTACGAGCAGTACTTC. The whole variable domain, filled in from reference TRBV5-1 and TRBJ2-7, reads KAGVTQTPRYLIKTRGQQVTLSCSPISGHRSVSWYQQTPGQGLQFLFEYFSETQRNKGNFPGRFSGRQFSNSRSEMNVSTLELGDSALYLCASSPSTGSYEQYFGPGTRLTVT.

This chain uses TRBV10-3 with TRBJ1-3; no reliable D call. This CDR3 is built from 16 residues. Per germline, CDR1 ENHRY and CDR2 SYGVKD. Trimming stripped 0 bases from V and 2 bases from J, with 11 bases between. In DNA form, the CDR3 reads TGTGCCATCAGTGAGTCTATCCCCCGGGCTGGAAACACCATATATTTT. This encodes CAISESIPRAGNTIYF.

The V call is TRBV7-9, the J call TRBJ2-5, with a tentative D call TRBD2 (5 bases). Trimming stripped 5 bases from V and 2 bases from J, with 15 bases between. Per germline, CDR1 SEHNR and CDR2 FQNEAQ (reference sequence). The CDR3 runs to 15 residues. The CDR3 loop reads CASSPDSQRQETQYF. Written as DNA, the CDR3 is TGTGCCAGCAGCCCCGATAGCCAGCGGCAAGAGACCCAGTACTTC. The complete variable domain, with remaining parts taken from reference TRBV7-9 and TRBJ2-5, reads DTGVSQNPRHKITKRGQNVTFRCDPISEHNRLYWYRQTLGQGPEFLTYFQNEAQLEKSRLLSDRFSAERPKGSFSTLEIQRTEQGDSAMYLCASSPDSQRQETQYFGPGTRLLVL.

V gene TRBV5-8 combines with J gene TRBJ2-1; 9 nucleotides line up with TRBD1. V was clipped by 0 bases and J by 4 bases; unmatched bases: 5. Per germline, CDR1 SGHTS and CDR2 YDEGEE. This CDR3 contains 16 residues. The CDR3 sequence: CASSLEQGAEYNEQFF. In DNA form, the CDR3 reads TGTGCCAGCAGCTTGGAACAGGGGGCGGAATACAATGAGCAGTTCTTC.

The V and J genes are TRBV9 and TRBJ2-3; D unresolved. Germline CDR1 is SGDLS and CDR2 is YYNGEE. The V end lost 3 bases, the J end lost 6 bases, and 5 bases lay between the germline ends. The CDR3 is 11 amino acids. The CDR3 nucleotides are TGTGCCAGCAGCGCCGAGGATACGCAGTATTTT. This sequence encodes CASSAEDTQYF. Complete variable domain (other parts from reference TRBV9 and TRBJ2-3): DSGVTQTPKHLITATGQRVTLRCSPRSGDLSVYWYQQSLDQGLQFLIQYYNGEERAKGNILERFSAQQFPDLHSELNLSSLELGDSALYFCASSAEDTQYFGPGTRLTVL.

V gene TRBV6-5 combines with J gene TRBJ2-5; D might be TRBD1 (6 bases). The CDR3 length is 14 residues. Germline V gene lookup returns CDR1 MNHEY and CDR2 SVGAGI. Between the trimmed V and J ends, which lost 5 bases and 2 bases, there was a span of 12 bases. The CDR3: CASSASRGQETQYF. In nucleotides, the CDR3 is TGTGCCAGCAGTGCATCAAGGGGGCAAGAGACCCAGTACTTC.

This chain joins TRBV27 and TRBJ1-2, with a possible D match to TRBD1 (6 bases). The CDR3 spans 13 residues. V lost 2 bases, J lost 6 bases, and 10 bases lay in between. Germline V gene lookup returns CDR1 MNHEY and CDR2 SMNVEV (reference sequence). The CDR3 nucleotides read TGTGCCAGCAGTTTAGGGTACAGGGATGGCTACACCTTC. Protein: CASSLGYRDGYTF.

The J gene is TRBJ1-2, the V gene TRBV4-1; perhaps TRBD1 as D (5 bases). Germline CDR1 and CDR2: MGHRA and YSYEKL. Deletions cut 4 bases from V and 8 bases from J, with 17 bases between. The CDR3 loop spans 14 amino acids. The CDR3 region is CASSRVGGEHGYTF. The CDR3 DNA reads TGCGCCAGCAGCCGAGTCGGAGGGGAGCACGGCTACACCTTC.

This clone was seen just once. The V gene is TRBV11-2, the J gene TRBJ1-2; TRBD1 matches at 8 bases. Per germline, CDR1 SGHAT and CDR2 FQNNGV. The CDR3 extends over 14 amino acids. V shed 1 base and J 2 bases; nucleotides not matched to a gene: 0. CDR3 in amino acids: CASSLGDRNYGYTF. The CDR3 DNA follows: TGTGCCAGCAGCTTAGGGGACAGGAACTATGGCTACACCTTC.

This clone was recorded once. The CDR3 spells CASSPQRGYNEQFF. The CDR3 nucleotides are TGTGCCAGCAGCCCTCAGCGGGGATACAATGAGCAGTTCTTC. The chain carries TRBV11-3 and TRBJ2-1, with 7 positions matching TRBD2. Germline CDR1 is SGHNT and CDR2 is YENEEA. This CDR3 spans 14 amino acids. Trimming took 5 bases from V and 4 from J; bases not matched to a gene: 5.